This TCR beta chain was recovered during a study of cytomegalovirus exposure and HLA in healthy donors. Findings of the study overall: The study assumed roughly uniform donor sequencing depth for presence/absence analyses. HLA allele associations emerged for roughly 17,000 TCR beta sequences in a later analysis, at 0.05 false discovery rate. A later examination showed that TCR association rates differed by HLA locus, with DRB1 most and HLA-C fewest.

As for this clone: The target antigen is unknown.

PCR amplification relied on 60 Vbeta primers (plus 13 Jbeta primers). How the authors handled the data: Approximately 73 million unique TCR beta chains, roughly 12 million shared, were counted in a later analysis. Only in-frame clones appear in the TCRdb table, and some are missing; sequencing was by immunoSEQ multiplex PCR. V, J and clone size are taken as reported in that table, and D and trimming were inferred from the DNA itself. Of around 150,000 clones listed, around 9.6% are singletons. Per the germline V gene, CDR1 is SGHNT and CDR2 is YYREEE (reference sequence). V lost 2 bases and J lost 4, with 12 bases in between. There are 14 residues in the CDR3.

The clonotype was recovered from a male donor in good health and CMV-seronegative. Sequenced input: PBMCs. This chain links TRBV5-4 with TRBJ2-5; D may be TRBD2 (5 bases). The CDR3 spells CASSFRWGAETQYF. The DNA of the CDR3 is TGTGCCAGCAGCTTTAGGTGGGGAGCAGAGACCCAGTACTTC. Supplemented by reference TRBV5-4 and TRBJ2-5, the full variable domain reads ETGVTQSPTHLIKTRGQQVTLRCSSQSGHNTVSWYQQALGQGPQFIFQYYREEENGRGNFPPRFSGLQFPNYSSELNVNALELDDSALYLCASSFRWGAETQYFGPGTRLLVL.